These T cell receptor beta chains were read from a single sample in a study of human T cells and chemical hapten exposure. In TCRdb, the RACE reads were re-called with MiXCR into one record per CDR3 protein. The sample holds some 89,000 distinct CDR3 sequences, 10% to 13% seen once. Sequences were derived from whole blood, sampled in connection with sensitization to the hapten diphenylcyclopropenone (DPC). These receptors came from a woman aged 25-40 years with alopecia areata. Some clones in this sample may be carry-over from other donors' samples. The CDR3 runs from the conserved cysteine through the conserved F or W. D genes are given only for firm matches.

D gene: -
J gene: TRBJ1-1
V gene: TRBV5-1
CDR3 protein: CASSLEGLLVTEAFF

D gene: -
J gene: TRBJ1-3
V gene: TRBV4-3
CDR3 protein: CASSQDLGNTIYF

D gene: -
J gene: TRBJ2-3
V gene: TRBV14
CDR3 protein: CASSQSLMSDTQYF

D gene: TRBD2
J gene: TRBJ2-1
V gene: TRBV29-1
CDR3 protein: CSVDLRRAGGPREQFF

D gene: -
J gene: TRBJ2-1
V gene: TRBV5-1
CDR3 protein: CASSLSASSSYNEQFF

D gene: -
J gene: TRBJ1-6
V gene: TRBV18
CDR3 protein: CASSPFPGDPLHF

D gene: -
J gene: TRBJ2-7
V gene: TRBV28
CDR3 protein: CASSSAGPNEQYF

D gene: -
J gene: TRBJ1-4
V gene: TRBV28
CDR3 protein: CASSLIQGKLFF

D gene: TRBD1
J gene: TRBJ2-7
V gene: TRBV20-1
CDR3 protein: CSARADRVPYEQYF

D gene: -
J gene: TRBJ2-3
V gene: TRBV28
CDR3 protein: CASSRTADTQYF

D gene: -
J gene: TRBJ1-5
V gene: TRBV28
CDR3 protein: CASRDRTDQPQHF

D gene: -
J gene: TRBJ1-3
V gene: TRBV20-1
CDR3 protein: CSASQTSGNTIYF

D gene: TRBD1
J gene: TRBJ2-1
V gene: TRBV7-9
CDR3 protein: CASSLGTGMQFF

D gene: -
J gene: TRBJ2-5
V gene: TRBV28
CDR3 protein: CASSLGEGERVTQYF

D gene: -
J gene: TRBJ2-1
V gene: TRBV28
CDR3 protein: CASSFRGKRGNEQFF

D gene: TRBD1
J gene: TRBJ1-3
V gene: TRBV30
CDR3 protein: CAWRFRDRQIGNTIYF

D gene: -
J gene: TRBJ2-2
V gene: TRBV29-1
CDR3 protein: CSVRTGTGELFF

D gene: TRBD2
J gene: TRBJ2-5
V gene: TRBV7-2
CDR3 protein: CASGRGRETQYF

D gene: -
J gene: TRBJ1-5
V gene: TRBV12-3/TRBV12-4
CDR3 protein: CASSLVLGNQPQHF

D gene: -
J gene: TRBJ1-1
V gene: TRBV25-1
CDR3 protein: CASSRRGEAFF

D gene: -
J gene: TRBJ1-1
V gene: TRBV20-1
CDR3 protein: CSAPPGPNSEAFF

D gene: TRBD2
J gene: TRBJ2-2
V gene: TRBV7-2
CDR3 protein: CASSWTSGGVSRELFF

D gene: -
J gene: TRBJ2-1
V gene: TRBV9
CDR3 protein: CASSVVERSNYNEQFF

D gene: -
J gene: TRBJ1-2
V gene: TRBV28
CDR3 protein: CASSPVRLGYGYTF

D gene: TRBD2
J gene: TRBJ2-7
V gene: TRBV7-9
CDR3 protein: CASSLAGGAYEQYF

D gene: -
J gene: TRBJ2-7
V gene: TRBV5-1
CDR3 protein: CASSLRGEQYF

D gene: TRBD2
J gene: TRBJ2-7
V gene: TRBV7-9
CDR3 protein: CASSSPGGGDGEQYF

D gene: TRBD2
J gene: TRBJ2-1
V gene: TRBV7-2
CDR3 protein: CASSPIAGGLYNEQFF

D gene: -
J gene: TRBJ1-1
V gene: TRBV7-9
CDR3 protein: CASSPPGSRAFF

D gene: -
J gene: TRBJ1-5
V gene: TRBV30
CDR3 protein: CAWSVWGQSNQPQHF

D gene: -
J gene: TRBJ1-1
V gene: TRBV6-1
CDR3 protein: CASSEARTVNTEAFF

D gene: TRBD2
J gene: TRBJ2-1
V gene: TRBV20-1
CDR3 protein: CSAQRGAGDNEQFF

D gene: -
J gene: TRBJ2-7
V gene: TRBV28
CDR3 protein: CASTSSPNEQYF

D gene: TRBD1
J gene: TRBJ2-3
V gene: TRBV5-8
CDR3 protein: CASSSGQGPSTDTQYF

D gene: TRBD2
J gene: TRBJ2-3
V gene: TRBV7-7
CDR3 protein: CASGILGTDTQYF

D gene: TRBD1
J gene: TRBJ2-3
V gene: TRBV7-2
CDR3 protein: CASSPRQGDTDTQYF

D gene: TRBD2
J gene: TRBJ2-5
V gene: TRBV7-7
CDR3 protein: CASSPGGSGRYETQYF

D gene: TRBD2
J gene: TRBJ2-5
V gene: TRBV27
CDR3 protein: CASSSLASGSGGETQYF

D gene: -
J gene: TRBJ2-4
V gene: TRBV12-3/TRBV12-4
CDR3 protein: CASSPQGGAKNIQYF

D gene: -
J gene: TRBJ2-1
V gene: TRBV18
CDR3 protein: CASSPRDGIPNEQFF

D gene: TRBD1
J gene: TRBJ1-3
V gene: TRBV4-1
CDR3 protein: CASSQETTGLRPGNTIYF

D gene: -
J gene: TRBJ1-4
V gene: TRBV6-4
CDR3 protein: CASSDLTGCINEKLFF

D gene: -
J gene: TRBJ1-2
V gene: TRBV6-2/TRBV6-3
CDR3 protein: CASSYSGIYGYTF

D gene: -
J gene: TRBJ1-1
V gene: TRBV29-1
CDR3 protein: CSVGSGTEAFF

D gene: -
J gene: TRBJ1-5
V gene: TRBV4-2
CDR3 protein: CASSQEAWGPSNQPQHF

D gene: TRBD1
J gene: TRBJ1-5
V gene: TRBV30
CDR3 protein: CAWSVRTGVNQPQHF

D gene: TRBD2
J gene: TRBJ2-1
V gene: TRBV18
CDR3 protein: CASSPRTSGSFYEQFF

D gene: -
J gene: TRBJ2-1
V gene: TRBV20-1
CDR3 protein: CSASGSSYNEQFF

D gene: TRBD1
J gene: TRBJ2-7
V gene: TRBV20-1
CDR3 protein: CSARTGLSYEQYF

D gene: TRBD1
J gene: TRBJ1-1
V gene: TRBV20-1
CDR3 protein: CSAPGQLNTEAFF

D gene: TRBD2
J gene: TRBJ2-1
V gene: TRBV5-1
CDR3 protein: CASSLALGEREGHKFF

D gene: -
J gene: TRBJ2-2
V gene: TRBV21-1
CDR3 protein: CASSKNQPNNTGELFF

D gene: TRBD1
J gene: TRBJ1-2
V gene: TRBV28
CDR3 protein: CASSSGQRTRYGYTF

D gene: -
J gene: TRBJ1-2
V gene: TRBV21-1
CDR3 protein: CASGGQGRDYGYTF

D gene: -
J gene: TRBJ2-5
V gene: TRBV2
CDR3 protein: CASSSVAEEQETQYF

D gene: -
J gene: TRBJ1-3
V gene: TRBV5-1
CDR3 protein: CASSNQGDSGNTIYF

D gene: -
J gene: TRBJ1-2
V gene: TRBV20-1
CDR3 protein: CSASRGGYGYTF

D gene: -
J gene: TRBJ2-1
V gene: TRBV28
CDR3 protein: CASITFTGRWFF